These 17 T cell receptor beta chains originate from one sample sequenced in a study of T cells in Graves' hyperthyroidism and ophthalmopathy (dated by TCRdb to the late 2010s). The method behind the library was multiplex PCR. The sequencing machine was an Illumina HiSeq 2000. The TCR beta CDR3 regions were amplified from the RNA transcripts. The first round of RT-PCR for the TCR CDR3 was performed with the HTBI primer set and the Qiagen OneStep RT-PCR kit. TCRdb reprocessed the public reads (quality trimming at Q25 with fastp, clone calling with MiXCR) and kept in-frame beta chains. Identical CDR3 proteins give one entry, which carries the most common genes and DNA. Recorded for this sample are 550,000 to 700,000 distinct CDR3 sequences; roughly 14% of them occurred a single time. Of the sample, about 4.5% is held by the ten largest clones. The sample consisted of blood. These receptors all stem from a woman between 40 and 50 years old with Graves' ophthalmopathy.

The rearrangement joins TRBV27 to TRBJ1-1, with TRBD1 matching over 7 bases. CDR3 length: 16 residues. CDR1 is MNHEY and CDR2 is SMNVEV in the germline V gene (reference sequence). Unmatched junction bases numbered 14, after V lost 6 bases and J lost 4 bases. CDR3 loop: CASSRRQGWEGTEAFF. In nucleotides, the CDR3 is TGTGCCAGCAGCAGACGACAGGGCTGGGAAGGCACTGAAGCTTTCTTT.

The V call is TRBV12-3 or TRBV12-4, the J call TRBJ1-6; D may be TRBD1 (5 bases). V was cut by 6 bases and J by 6 bases, with 15 bases left in between. This CDR3 is built from 15 residues. CDR3 DNA: TGTGCCAGCAGCCCCGGGTCCCAGGGTAATTCACCCCTCCACTTT. This sequence encodes CASSPGSQGNSPLHF.

This clonotype was detected many times. The CDR3 loop is CAISESSRGGTDTQYF. The CDR3 bases are TGTGCCATCAGTGAGTCGAGCCGGGGGGGCACAGATACGCAGTATTTT. V usage is TRBV10-3 and J usage is TRBJ2-3, with 7 bases matching TRBD2. From germline, CDR1 is ENHRY and CDR2 SYGVKD. Trimming cost V 0 bases and J 1 base; bases outside gene matches: 4. CDR3 length equals 16 residues.

The sample holds many counts of this clonotype. This chain uses TRBV12-3 or TRBV12-4 with TRBJ2-7; no clear D gene. The V end lost 0 bases, the J end lost 2 bases, and 5 bases lay between the germline ends. This CDR3 contains 13 residues. CDR3 loop: CASSLALPYEQYF. In DNA form, the CDR3 reads TGTGCCAGCAGTTTAGCGCTTCCCTACGAGCAGTACTTC.

This clonotype occurred many times. The chain links TRBV20-1 to TRBJ1-6; the match to TRBD1 covers 8 bases. The V gene end was trimmed by 6 bases and the J gene end by 5 bases; junction bases not matched to a gene: 9. This CDR3 has 15 amino acids. CDR1 and CDR2 (germline): DFQATT, SNEGSKA (reference sequence). The DNA for the CDR3 is TGCAGTGCGAGTAACCCGGGACAGGATAATTCACCCCTCCACTTT. It specifies CSASNPGQDNSPLHF.

This clonotype was seen more than once but under ten times. The rearrangement joins TRBV19 to TRBJ1-5; TRBD1 might be the D (5 bases). The V end was cut by 6 bases, the J end by 6 bases, with 12 bases between. The CDR3 covers 13 residues. Per germline, CDR1 LNHDA and CDR2 SQIVND (reference sequence). CDR3 sequence (DNA): TGTGCCAGTAGGAAAATTACAGGTCAGCCCCAGCATTTT. As protein: CASRKITGQPQHF.

This clonotype was seen ten or more times. The chain uses TRBV28 and TRBJ1-1; perhaps TRBD1 as D (6 bases). Germline loops: CDR1 MDHEN, CDR2 SYDVKM. The CDR3 spans 14 residues. V dropped 5 bases and J dropped 7 bases, with 17 bases sitting between them. The CDR3 region is CASSPRDNTNEAFF. As DNA, the CDR3 is TGTGCCAGCAGTCCCCGGGACAACACAAATGAAGCTTTCTTT. Drawing the rest from reference TRBV28 and TRBJ1-1, the complete variable domain is DVKVTQSSRYLVKRTGEKVFLECVQDMDHENMFWYRQDPGLGLRLIYFSYDVKMKEKGDIPEGYSVSREKKERFSLILESASTNQTSMYLCASSPRDNTNEAFFGQGTRLTVV.

This clonotype appeared many times. The CDR3 is CASSQVRDSYEQYF. In DNA form, the CDR3 reads TGTGCCAGCAGCCAAGTCAGGGACTCCTACGAGCAGTACTTC. This chain connects TRBV3-1 to TRBJ2-7; tentative D call: TRBD1 (5 bases). The germline V and J ends were trimmed by 1 base and 0 bases, with 7 bases remaining between them. CDR3 length: 14 residues. The germline gives CDR1 LGHDT, CDR2 YNNKEL (reference sequence).

This clonotype was counted at least ten times. The chain joins TRBV29-1 to TRBJ2-7, with D unresolved. The CDR3 covers 12 residues. Trimming removed 4 bases from V and 0 bases from J, with 7 bases in between. Germline V CDR1 and CDR2: SQVTM, ANQGSEA. The CDR3 loop reads CSVGVHSYEQYF. The CDR3 region has the DNA TGCAGCGTTGGTGTCCACTCCTACGAGCAGTACTTC.

The chain is built from TRBV6-1 and TRBJ2-5; TRBD1 matches at 7 bases. The CDR3 totals 14 residues. The germline V gene encodes CDR1 MNHNS and CDR2 SASEGT. Unmatched junction bases numbered 6, after V lost 5 bases and J lost 3 bases. In DNA form, the CDR3 reads TGTGCCAGCAGTATAGGGACAGCCAAAGAGACCCAGTACTTC. This codes for CASSIGTAKETQYF.

The table lists this clonotype with many counts. The rearrangement uses TRBV3-1 and TRBJ2-2; D remains ambiguous. V was clipped by 0 bases and J by 1 base, with 15 bases between them. In germline, CDR1 is LGHDT, CDR2 YNNKEL (reference sequence). This CDR3 is 18 amino acids long. The CDR3 DNA reads as TGTGCCAGCAGCCAAGAAGGCCCGACCATAGAGAACACCGGGGAGCTGTTTTTT. This codes for CASSQEGPTIENTGELFF.

This clonotype appeared many times. The V gene is TRBV6-1, the J gene TRBJ2-4; the match to TRBD2 covers 13 bases. V shed 0 bases and J 0 bases; nucleotides not matched to a gene: 8. CDR1 is MNHNS, CDR2 SASEGT, per germline. This CDR3 comprises 20 residues. As DNA, the CDR3 is TGTGCCAGCAGTGAAGCCCGGACTAGCGGGAGACCTGGAGCCAAAAACATTCAGTACTTC. Protein product: CASSEARTSGRPGAKNIQYF.

The gene calls are TRBV6-2 or TRBV6-3 and TRBJ2-7; 12 nucleotides align to TRBD1. Looked up from germline, CDR1 is MNHEY and CDR2 is SVGEGT. The V and J ends lost 5 bases and 5 bases, in that order; junction bases with no gene match: 7. The CDR3 totals 15 residues. The CDR3 spells CASSGLGTGGHEQYF. The DNA of the CDR3 is TGTGCCAGCAGTGGCCTCGGGACAGGGGGCCACGAGCAGTACTTC.

There are a few counts of this clonotype. The V gene is TRBV12-3 or TRBV12-4, the J gene TRBJ2-7; D gene ambiguous. The CDR3 runs 12 residues. The V gene lost 5 bases and the J gene lost 6 bases, with 11 bases spanning the gap. CDR3 sequence reads: CASSRGPPEQYF. The DNA for the CDR3 is TGTGCCAGCAGTCGAGGACCGCCCGAGCAGTACTTC.

This clonotype was recorded many times. The chain recombines TRBV6-1 with TRBJ2-5; 7 bases align to TRBD2. The CDR3 totals 18 residues. V trimming: 2 bases; J trimming: 5 bases; junction bases outside the gene matches: 17. The germline gives CDR1 MNHNS, CDR2 SASEGT. CDR3 protein: CASSELLATGGAGETQYF. The CDR3 region has the DNA TGTGCCAGCAGTGAACTACTAGCGACGGGGGGAGCCGGTGAGACCCAGTACTTC.

The sample holds many counts of this clonotype. This rearrangement joins TRBV18 to TRBJ2-5, with D unclear. V lost 0 bases and J 3 bases, leaving 5 bases between the germline ends. This CDR3 has 13 amino acids. Per the germline V gene, CDR1 is KGHSH and CDR2 is LQKENI. CDR3 coding DNA: TGTGCCAGCTCACCACCGGCCGAAGAGACCCAGTACTTC. Encoded protein: CASSPPAEETQYF.

The rearrangement joins TRBV11-2 to TRBJ2-7; 10 nucleotides match TRBD2. The CDR3 extends over 18 amino acids. V trimming: 5 bases; J trimming: 1 base; junction bases outside the gene matches: 14. The germline V gene encodes CDR1 SGHAT and CDR2 FQNNGV. The CDR3 sequence is CASSPRGSGAGGSYEQYF. CDR3 nucleotide sequence: TGTGCCAGCAGCCCGAGGGGGAGCGGAGCGGGAGGGTCCTACGAGCAGTACTTC.